This T cell receptor beta chain stems from a study of T cells in Graves' hyperthyroidism and ophthalmopathy. Study-wide points: Appearing also in blood were most of the thyroid clonotypes expanded above 0.001.

This clonotype was seen a handful of times. Its specificity is not known. Amplification of TCR beta CDR3 regions was performed using RNA transcripts as template. First-round RT-PCR with HTBI primers amplified the TCR CDR3 region. Each CDR3 protein is one row after TCRdb ran MiXCR on the multiplex PCR reads. The table has 550,000 to 800,000 distinct CDR3 sequences, around a sixth seen once. Per germline, CDR1 MGHRA and CDR2 YSYEKL. V lost 1 base and J 7 bases, leaving 13 bases between the germline ends. The CDR3 length is 14 residues. The rearrangement joins TRBV4-1 to TRBJ1-1; D is undetermined. The receptor was isolated from a man aged 50 to 60 with Graves' hyperthyroidism. The material sequenced was blood. This CDR3 reads CASSQVSSRGEAFF. In DNA, the CDR3 is TGCGCCAGCAGCCAAGTCTCAAGCAGAGGTGAAGCTTTCTTT.